Listed here are 16 T cell receptor beta chains from one sample, sequenced in a study of response to subunit inactivated influenza vaccine. MiXCR was run by TCRdb on the RT-PCR reads, yielding one entry per CDR3 protein. The sample contains 500,000 to 550,000 distinct CDR3 sequences, 6.5% to 8% of which appear only once. The source material was PBMCs from blood, sampled around 2 years after vaccination. The receptors here all came from a man between 45 and 75 years old who received an inactivated influenza vaccine.

The V gene is TRBV20-1, the J gene TRBJ2-7; TRBD2 matches 8 bases. J lost 1 base, V lost 6 bases, and 8 bases had no gene match. Germline CDR1 reads DFQATT; CDR2 reads SNEGSKA (reference sequence). CDR3 length: 14 amino acids. The CDR3: CSAWGGGRSYEQYF. The CDR3 region has the DNA TGCAGTGCCTGGGGGGGCGGGAGGTCCTACGAGCAGTACTTC.

Turning to this clonotype: A much larger clone differs by one base, so this may be a read error. V usage is TRBV11-2 and J usage is TRBJ2-1, with D tentatively TRBD2 (6 bases). The CDR3 spans 14 residues. Germline CDR1 SGHAT, CDR2 FQNNGV. The CDR3 reads CASTYLEDYNEQLF. The DNA of the CDR3 is TGTGCCAGCACCTACCTGGAGGACTACAATGAGCAGCTCTTC.

This clonotype appeared a few times. V is TRBV30 and J is TRBJ2-7; no definite D call. CDR1 and CDR2 from the germline V gene are GTSNPN and SVGIG (reference sequence). CDR3 length: 11 amino acids. Trimming took 7 bases from V and 1 from J, leaving 8 bases between them. CDR3 in DNA: TGTGCCTTCCGTTGGTCCTACGAGCAGTACTTC. Translating it yields CAFRWSYEQYF.

This clonotype was found many times. V is TRBV5-6 and J is TRBJ2-5; no definite D call. The CDR3 has 13 residues. Germline lookup yields CDR1 SGHDT and CDR2 YYEEEE. Trimming removed 4 bases at V and 1 base at J, with 8 bases between. Here the CDR3 reads CASSKYIQETQYF. CDR3 in DNA: TGTGCCAGCAGCAAGTATATCCAAGAGACCCAGTACTTC.

The chain uses TRBV5-1 and TRBJ2-5; TRBD2 agrees at 11 bases. This CDR3 has 18 residues. V lost 1 base to trimming and J lost 0 bases; unmatched junction nucleotides: 8. Per germline, CDR1 SGHRS and CDR2 YFSETQ. The CDR3 region is CASSLYLAGGRYQETQYF. DNA for the CDR3: TGCGCCAGCAGCTTGTATCTAGCGGGGGGCCGGTACCAAGAGACCCAGTACTTC.

The chain couples TRBV7-2 to TRBJ2-2, with 9 nucleotides matching TRBD2. In germline, CDR1 is SGHTA, CDR2 FQGNSA. This CDR3 contains 15 residues. Losses at the gene ends were 4 bases for V and 6 bases for J; bases not matched to a gene: 6. The CDR3 coding sequence is TGTGCCAGCAGCTCAGTGCGGGGGGGCCCCGGGGAGCTGTTTTTT. This translates into CASSSVRGGPGELFF.

The rearrangement joins TRBV4-3 to TRBJ2-3; D is uncertain. The CDR3 runs 15 residues. Germline V gene data show CDR1 as LGHNA and CDR2 as YSLEER. Trimming left V 0 bases short and J 1 base short, with 8 bases between. The CDR3 DNA reads TGCGCCAGCAGCCAAGACAGGACCCGCACAGATACGCAGTATTTT. It codes for CASSQDRTRTDTQYF.

V gene TRBV5-1 combines with J gene TRBJ2-5, with D hard to call. Germline loops: CDR1 SGHRS, CDR2 YFSETQ. The CDR3 contains 14 residues. V was clipped by 0 bases and J by 0 bases, with 6 bases between them. CDR3 in amino acids: CASSLGVDQETQYF. DNA for the CDR3: TGCGCCAGCAGCTTGGGTGTCGACCAAGAGACCCAGTACTTC.

The chain combines TRBV5-8 with TRBJ2-2; no definite D call. The CDR3 extends over 16 amino acids. V lost 0 bases and J 2 bases, leaving 11 bases between the germline ends. Germline values: CDR1 SGHTS, CDR2 YDEGEE. DNA of the CDR3: TGTGCCAGCAGCTTGGCCCGGGCAGTAAACACCGGGGAGCTGTTTTTT. Translated: CASSLARAVNTGELFF.

The rearrangement links TRBV20-1 to TRBJ1-2, with D perhaps matching TRBD1 (5 bases). V was shortened by 5 bases and J by 8 bases, with 18 bases between the two germline ends. CDR1 is DFQATT and CDR2 is SNEGSKA in the germline V gene (reference sequence). The CDR3 spans 13 residues. CDR3 residues: CSASRPERDGYTF. CDR3 nucleotides: TGCAGTGCTTCGAGGCCTGAACGGGACGGCTACACCTTC.

The chain employs TRBV7-2 and TRBJ2-1; D perhaps matches TRBD1 (5 bases). The CDR3 is 16 amino acids. Germline V CDR1 and CDR2: SGHTA, FQGNSA. Between the trimmed V and J ends, which lost 1 base and 6 bases, there was a span of 16 bases. The CDR3 sequence is CASSLDLDRKINEQFF. Written as DNA, the CDR3 is TGTGCCAGCAGCTTAGACTTAGACAGAAAAATCAATGAGCAGTTCTTC.

The rearrangement joins TRBV6-1 to TRBJ2-5; TRBD2 matches at 7 bases. CDR3 size: 16 residues. With 1 base clipped from V and 3 bases from J, the junction kept 8 bases outside the gene matches. Germline V gene data show CDR1 as MNHNS and CDR2 as SASEGT. CDR3 sequence: CASSEGGAGVKETQYF. The CDR3 nucleotides read TGTGCCAGCAGTGAAGGTGGTGCGGGAGTGAAAGAGACCCAGTACTTC.

This clonotype was seen repeatedly, ten times or more. The V and J genes are TRBV3-1 and TRBJ2-7, with D perhaps matching TRBD2 (5 bases). CDR1 is LGHDT and CDR2 is YNNKEL in the germline V gene (reference sequence). CDR3 length: 17 amino acids. With 1 base removed from V and 0 bases from J, the gap between germline ends came to 16 bases. CDR3 region: CASSQGGSQRFSYEQYF. The CDR3, as DNA: TGTGCCAGCAGCCAAGGTGGGAGCCAGCGGTTCTCCTACGAGCAGTACTTC.

This chain joins TRBV15 and TRBJ2-5; D is possibly TRBD2 (5 bases). The CDR3 sequence is 14 residues long. CDR1 and CDR2 from the germline V gene are LNHNV and YYDKDF (reference sequence). Trimming stripped 7 bases from V and 4 bases from J, with 16 bases between. CDR3 nucleotide sequence: TGTGCCACCACCCCGGACTCGGCGGGAGAGACCCAGTACTTC. It translates to CATTPDSAGETQYF.

This clonotype was counted between two and nine times. The V call is TRBV6-5, the J call TRBJ1-4; TRBD1 is a possible D gene (5 bases). V lost 0 bases, J lost 4 bases, and 9 bases lay in between. The CDR3 consists of 15 residues. The V gene's germline CDR1 is MNHEY and CDR2 SVGAGI. CDR3: CASSYSGGDNEKLFF. The CDR3 nucleotides are TGTGCCAGCAGTTACTCTGGGGGTGATAATGAAAAACTGTTTTTT.

The chain joins TRBV27 to TRBJ1-1; D might be TRBD1 (5 bases). Trimming removed 7 bases at V and 2 bases at J, with 14 bases between. CDR1 MNHEY and CDR2 SMNVEV come from the germline V gene (reference sequence). The CDR3 spans 14 residues. The CDR3 bases are TGTGCCAGCAATAAGGGACTAGGAAACACTGAAGCTTTCTTT. Translation: CASNKGLGNTEAFF.